This section outlines one T cell receptor beta chain sequence together with its context. The sample comes from a study of metastatic and nonmetastatic thyroid tumors. Nobody among the patients had been given any treatment before thyroid surgery. In germline, CDR1 is MNHNS, CDR2 SASEGT. Trimming took off 2 bases at V and 4 bases at J, with 9 bases between the two ends. This CDR3 spans 14 amino acids. Authors' data handling: Differences in CDR3 between clinicopathological groups were drawn on to build a classifier intended to discriminate distant-metastatic papillary thyroid cancer patients. TCRdb re-called clones via MiXCR from the PCR reads. The V and J calls were determined by TCRdb, not by the authors. The data contain 20,000 to 25,000 clones, about a quarter of them seen just once; the ten biggest clones take up approximately 6%.

Sequences were obtained from tumor tissue. The receptor comes from a female donor with papillary thyroid cancer or a benign thyroid nodule (not recorded which). Some clones in this sample may be carry-over from other donors' samples. The chain couples TRBV6-1 to TRBJ1-5; D is ambiguous. The chain's CDR3 is CASSEKSANQPQHF. In DNA form, the CDR3 reads TGTGCCAGCAGTGAAAAATCGGCAAATCAGCCCCAGCATTTT.